The clone carrying this T cell receptor (beta chain) was detected only once. Sequencing was at survey level. Libraries were prepared by immunoSEQ multiplex PCR; TCRdb keeps only in-frame clonotypes and omits some of them. This table holds tens of thousands of clones, roughly 90% found once. The germline CDR1 and CDR2 sequences are MNHNY and SVGAGI (reference sequence). This CDR3 is built from 16 residues. Trimming cost V 2 bases and J 2 bases, with 15 bases left between them. The sample comes from a study of multiple sclerosis patients with progressive multifocal leukoencephalopathy. Regarding time point: roughly 12 months of natalizumab therapy.

The clonotype comes from a human donor with multiple sclerosis. The sequences come from PBMCs, collected from a patient treated with natalizumab. The V gene is TRBV6-6, the J gene TRBJ1-2, with D maybe TRBD1 (6 bases). CDR3 DNA sequence: TGTGCCAGCAGTTACGGGTCGGCCAGGGGAAACTATGGCTACACCTTC. Protein: CASSYGSARGNYGYTF.